This TCR beta chain emerged from a study of blood T cell repertoires in COVID-19. As for the study in general: Some COVID-19 samples were acute and others convalescent; all came from the United States, Italy and Spain. T cells, B-cell-depleted T cells, or PBMCs provided the cDNA or gDNA that served as material.

In the authors' workflow: Amplification with reference gene primers provided the estimates of nucleated cell counts. The table came from immunoSEQ multiplex PCR; TCRdb's copy has only in-frame clones and leaves some out. V, J and clone size are taken as reported in that table, and D and trimming were inferred from the DNA itself. Here the sample spans roughly 100,000 clones, over 65% being singletons. The J segment lost 5 bases and the V segment lost 0 bases, leaving 2 bases of the junction unmatched. The CDR3 is 16 amino acids. Germline V gene sequence: CDR1 SGHDT, CDR2 YYEEEE. The sample was peripheral blood. The TCR sequence derives from a man aged 55 to 70 with acute or convalescent COVID-19. J is TRBJ2-2 and V is TRBV5-6; 12 nucleotides agree with TRBD2. CDR3 DNA sequence: TGTGCCAGCAGCTTGGGACTAGCGGGAGCGACCGGGGAGCTGTTTTTT. Residues: CASSLGLAGATGELFF.